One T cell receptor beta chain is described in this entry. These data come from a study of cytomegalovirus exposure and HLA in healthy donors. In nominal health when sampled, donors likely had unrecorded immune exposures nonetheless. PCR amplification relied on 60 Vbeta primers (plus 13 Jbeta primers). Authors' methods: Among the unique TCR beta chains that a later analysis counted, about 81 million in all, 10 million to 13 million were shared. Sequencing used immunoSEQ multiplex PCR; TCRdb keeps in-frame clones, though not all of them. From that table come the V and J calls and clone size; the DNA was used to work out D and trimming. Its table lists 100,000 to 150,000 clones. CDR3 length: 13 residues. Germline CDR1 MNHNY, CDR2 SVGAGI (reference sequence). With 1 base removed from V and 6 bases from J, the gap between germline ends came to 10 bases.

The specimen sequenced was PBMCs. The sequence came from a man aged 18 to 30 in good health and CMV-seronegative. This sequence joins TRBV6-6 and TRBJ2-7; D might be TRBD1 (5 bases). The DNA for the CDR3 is TGTGCCAGCAGTTACTATTCGCAGGGCGAGCAGTACTTC. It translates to CASSYYSQGEQYF.